The clone carrying this T cell receptor beta chain occurred many times. Its antigen is as yet unknown. These data come from a study of T cells in Graves' hyperthyroidism and ophthalmopathy. Study-level findings and limits: Most clonotypes expanded in the thyroid (above 0.001) were also present in blood. The model's output predicted ophthalmopathy at a median of 6.5 months prior to onset.

Amplification of TCR beta CDR3 regions used RNA as the template. When the TCR CDR3 underwent first-round RT-PCR, the HTBI primer set was used. TCRdb independently ran MiXCR on the multiplex PCR reads; one entry per CDR3 protein. This sample has about 350,000 distinct CDR3 sequences, with roughly 13% found just once. The length of the CDR3 is 14 residues. V lost 0 bases and J lost 5, with 9 bases in between. The V gene's germline CDR1 is SEHNR and CDR2 FQNEAQ (reference sequence). The receptor was isolated from a woman aged 25-40 years with Graves' hyperthyroidism. The chain links TRBV7-9 to TRBJ2-3; the D gene is possibly TRBD2 (5 bases). The sequencing input was blood. This CDR3 reads CASSLADRGDTQYF. The CDR3 DNA reads TGTGCCAGCAGCTTAGCGGATCGGGGAGATACGCAGTATTTT.